Below, 3 T cell receptor beta chains from the same sample are listed, as sequenced in a study of radiotherapy plus CTLA-4 blockade in lung cancer. The repertoire was sequenced with immunoSEQ multiplex PCR; TCRdb's copy has only in-frame clones and lacks some. The sample includes tens of thousands of clones, 70% to 80% of them seen just once. The material sequenced was peripheral blood, taken from a patient treated with radiotherapy plus ipilimumab. Receptors were obtained from a human donor with non-small cell lung cancer who had a complete response to radiotherapy plus ipilimumab.

The J gene is TRBJ2-7, the V gene TRBV7-6; D is uncertain. The CDR3 is 13 amino acids. The germline V gene has CDR1 SGHVS and CDR2 FNYEAQ. V shed 5 bases and J shed 6 bases, with 14 bases lying between them. CDR3 amino acids: CASSPRLAAEQYF. DNA of the CDR3: TGTGCCAGCAGCCCTCGTTTAGCAGCCGAGCAGTACTTC. The variable domain in full, completed from reference TRBV7-6 and TRBJ2-7, reads GAGVSQSPRYKVTKRGQDVALRCDPISGHVSLYWYRQALGQGPEFLTYFNYEAQQDKSGLPNDRFSAERPEGSISTLTIQRTEQRDSAMYRCASSPRLAAEQYFGPGTRLTVT.

V usage is TRBV11-2 and J usage is TRBJ1-2, with 10 bases lining up with TRBD1. Unmatched junction bases numbered 11, after V lost 2 bases and J lost 8 bases. The CDR3 extends over 16 amino acids. Germline V gene sequence: CDR1 SGHAT, CDR2 FQNNGV. CDR3 DNA sequence: TGTGCCAGCAGCTTAATGGGACAGGGGTTTGGACGGGGCTACACCTTC. This gives the protein CASSLMGQGFGRGYTF.

In DNA, the CDR3 is TGTGCCAGCTCACTGTCACCGGGGACAGCCAGTGAAGCTTTCTTT. Residues: CASSLSPGTASEAFF. The chain has TRBV18 and TRBJ1-1; 7 bases align to TRBD1. This CDR3 contains 15 residues. Germline CDR1 reads KGHSH; CDR2 reads LQKENI. Trimming took 4 bases from V and 7 from J; bases not matched to a gene: 12.